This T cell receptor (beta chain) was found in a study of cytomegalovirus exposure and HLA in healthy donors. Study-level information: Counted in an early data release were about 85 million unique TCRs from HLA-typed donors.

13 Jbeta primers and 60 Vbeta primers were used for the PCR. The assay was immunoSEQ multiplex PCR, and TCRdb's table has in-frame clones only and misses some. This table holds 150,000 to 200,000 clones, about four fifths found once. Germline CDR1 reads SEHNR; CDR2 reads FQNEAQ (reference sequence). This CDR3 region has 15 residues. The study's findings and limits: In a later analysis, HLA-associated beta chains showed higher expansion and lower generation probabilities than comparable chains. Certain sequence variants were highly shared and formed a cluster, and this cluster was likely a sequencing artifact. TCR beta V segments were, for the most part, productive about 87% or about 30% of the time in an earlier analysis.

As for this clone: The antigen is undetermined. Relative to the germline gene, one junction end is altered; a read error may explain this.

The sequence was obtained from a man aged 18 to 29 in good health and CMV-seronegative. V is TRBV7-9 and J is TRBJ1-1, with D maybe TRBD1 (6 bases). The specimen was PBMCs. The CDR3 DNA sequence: TGTTCCAGCAGCTCCGAGGACAGTCTGAACACTGAAGCTTTCTTT. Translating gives CSSSSEDSLNTEAFF.